The 25 T cell receptor beta chains below come from one sample, sequenced in a study of T cell responses to AZD1222 COVID-19 vaccine. Clones were sequenced by immunoSEQ multiplex PCR, and TCRdb holds only the in-frame ones, with some missing. Among 90,000 to 100,000 clones listed, roughly 85% were seen once. The material sequenced was peripheral blood, taken on day 0 of AZD1222 vaccination. The receptors derive from an adult in good health.

This chain links TRBV7-9 with TRBJ2-1; tentatively, D is TRBD2 (6 bases). Per the germline V gene, CDR1 is SEHNR and CDR2 is FQNEAQ (reference sequence). The CDR3 has 14 residues. Trimming pared 5 bases from V and 6 bases from J, leaving 14 bases between. The CDR3 sequence: CASSHRLVINEQFF. As DNA, the CDR3 is TGTGCCAGCAGCCACAGACTAGTAATCAATGAGCAGTTCTTC.

This clone was detected only a few times. This chain links TRBV4-2 with TRBJ1-4, with D perhaps matching TRBD1 (6 bases). This CDR3 comprises 16 residues. From germline, CDR1 is LGHNA and CDR2 YNFKEQ. V was pared by 1 base and J by 5 bases, with 14 bases between. CDR3 loop: CASSQGEGQGNEKLFF. The CDR3 bases are TGTGCCAGCAGCCAAGGGGAGGGGCAGGGGAATGAAAAACTGTTTTTT.

The CDR3 loop reads CASSWDRGNYGYTF. The CDR3 coding sequence is TGTGCCAGCAGCTGGGACAGAGGAAACTATGGCTACACCTTC. The genes are TRBV5-6 and TRBJ1-2; 7 nucleotides align to TRBD1. Per germline, CDR1 SGHDT and CDR2 YYEEEE. This CDR3 comprises 14 residues. V lost 3 bases to trimming and J lost 2 bases; unmatched junction nucleotides: 4.

This clone occurred once. V and J are TRBV7-9 and TRBJ1-2, with D uncertain. From germline, CDR1 is SEHNR and CDR2 FQNEAQ (reference sequence). The CDR3 is 14 residues long. V gave up 2 bases and J gave up 3 bases, with 10 bases separating them. The CDR3 coding sequence is TGTGCCAGCAGCTTACTTCAGACACACTATGGCTACACCTTC. Protein product: CASSLLQTHYGYTF. The full variable domain, with the rest looked up from reference TRBV7-9 and TRBJ1-2, is DTGVSQNPRHKITKRGQNVTFRCDPISEHNRLYWYRQTLGQGPEFLTYFQNEAQLEKSRLLSDRFSAERPKGSFSTLEIQRTEQGDSAMYLCASSLLQTHYGYTFGSGTRLTVV.

The chain recombines TRBV5-1 with TRBJ1-1, with no clear D. CDR1 and CDR2 from the germline V gene are SGHRS and YFSETQ. V was trimmed by 1 base and J by 2 bases, leaving 9 bases between them. This CDR3 contains 14 residues. The CDR3 region is CASSLTVTNTEAFF. The CDR3 bases are TGCGCCAGCAGCTTGACTGTCACTAACACTGAAGCTTTCTTT. Using reference TRBV5-1 and TRBJ1-1 for the parts outside the CDR3, the full variable domain is KAGVTQTPRYLIKTRGQQVTLSCSPISGHRSVSWYQQTPGQGLQFLFEYFSETQRNKGNFPGRFSGRQFSNSRSEMNVSTLELGDSALYLCASSLTVTNTEAFFGQGTRLTVV.

V is TRBV10-3 and J is TRBJ1-5; tentative D call: TRBD1 (6 bases). CDR3 length: 17 residues. The germline V and J ends were trimmed by 3 bases and 9 bases, with 24 bases remaining between them. The germline CDR1 and CDR2 sequences are ENHRY and SYGVKD. CDR3 bases: TGTGCCATCAGTGATCCCCAAACGGGCGGGGGCGACCGGCCCCAGCATTTT. Residues: CAISDPQTGGGDRPQHF.

This clone was seen just once. The chain links TRBV6-2 or TRBV6-3 to TRBJ1-3; D ambiguous. Germline CDR1 reads MNHEY; CDR2 reads SVGEGT. V lost 2 bases, J lost 7 bases, and 15 bases lay in between. CDR3 length: 15 residues. CDR3 region: CASSYDGRYGNTIYF. CDR3 in DNA: TGTGCCAGCAGTTACGACGGCCGCTACGGGAACACCATATATTTT.

The CDR3 sequence is CASSPPFRGREHF. The CDR3 bases are TGTGCCAGCAGCCCACCCTTTCGAGGCAGGGAGCATTTT. The V call is TRBV9, the J call TRBJ1-5; possibly TRBD1 for D (5 bases). Germline V gives CDR1 SGDLS, CDR2 YYNGEE. CDR3 length: 13 residues. Trimming cost V 4 bases and J 14 bases, with 19 bases left between them.

The chain employs TRBV5-8 and TRBJ2-1; D call uncertain. The V gene's germline CDR1 is SGHTS and CDR2 YDEGEE. The CDR3 totals 13 residues. The V end lost 2 bases, the J end lost 7 bases, and 10 bases lay between the germline ends. The CDR3 DNA is TGTGCCAGCAGCTTCCCGGACGGGAATGAGCAGTTCTTC. Protein: CASSFPDGNEQFF.

V is TRBV19 and J is TRBJ2-7; D perhaps matches TRBD1 (6 bases). The germline V gene encodes CDR1 LNHDA and CDR2 SQIVND (reference sequence). Trimming cost V 4 bases and J 5 bases, with 18 bases left between them. This CDR3 has 15 residues. CDR3 DNA: TGTGCCAGTAGTACAGTCCAGGGGTTAGTGGACGAGCAGTACTTC. This gives the protein CASSTVQGLVDEQYF.

This sequence joins TRBV3-1 (or the pseudogene TRBV3-2) and TRBJ2-4; the match to TRBD2 covers 9 bases. Trimming took 4 bases from V and 8 from J; bases not matched to a gene: 6. CDR3 length equals 14 residues. Germline CDR1 and CDR2: LGHDT and YNNKEL (reference sequence). This CDR3 is CASSPRGGLDIQYF. The CDR3 DNA follows: TGTGCCAGCAGCCCGCGGGGGGGCCTTGACATTCAGTACTTC.

This clone was observed once. This chain uses TRBV7-8 with TRBJ1-4, with D possibly being TRBD1 (5 bases). The germline gives CDR1 SGHVS, CDR2 FQNEAQ. The CDR3 is 18 residues long. Trimming cost V 1 base and J 2 bases, with 17 bases left between them. CDR3 nucleotides: TGTGCCAGCAGCTTAGGGAGGGGATTGGGAGGTACTAATGAAAAACTGTTTTTT. Translating it yields CASSLGRGLGGTNEKLFF.

Remarks on this clone: Germline and junction disagree at one end, which may indicate a read error. The chain has TRBV7-7 and TRBJ2-3, with 11 nucleotides matching TRBD2. The CDR3 runs to 16 residues. The germline CDR1 and CDR2 sequences are SSHAT and FNYEAQ (reference sequence). CDR3 sequence reads: CASSPLTSGGTDTQYF. DNA for the CDR3: TGTGCTAGCAGCCCCCTGACTAGCGGGGGCACAGATACGCAGTATTTT.

This clone showed up just once. The chain links TRBV11-1 to TRBJ2-1; 9 nucleotides line up with TRBD2. V trimming: 5 bases; J trimming: 6 bases; junction bases outside the gene matches: 5. CDR1 is SGHAT, CDR2 FQDESV, per germline (reference sequence). The CDR3 length is 14 residues. The DNA for the CDR3 is TGTGCCAGCAGCCTTAGCGGGGGCCGCAATGAGCAGTTCTTC. It specifies CASSLSGGRNEQFF.

The chain links TRBV11-3 to TRBJ1-1, with a weak D call TRBD1 (5 bases). V lost 5 bases, J lost 1 base, and 17 bases lay in between. CDR1 SGHNT and CDR2 YENEEA come from the germline V gene. The CDR3 runs 16 residues. CDR3 bases: TGTGCCAGCAGCCCCGGGCCAGGGCAGGGGAACACTGAAGCTTTCTTT. Protein sequence: CASSPGPGQGNTEAFF.

V is TRBV6-2 or TRBV6-3 and J is TRBJ1-3, with 7 positions matching TRBD1. The CDR3 has 16 amino acids. The V gene's germline CDR1 is MNHEY and CDR2 SVGEGT. V was clipped by 6 bases and J by 7 bases; unmatched bases: 15. The CDR3 DNA is TGTGCCAGCAGCCCTGACAGGGTATTAACGAGTAACACCATATATTTT. Protein: CASSPDRVLTSNTIYF.

The rearrangement joins TRBV6-5 to TRBJ2-7, with 7 bases fitting TRBD1. This CDR3 has 13 amino acids. CDR1 is MNHEY and CDR2 is SVGAGI in the germline V gene. The V gene end was trimmed by 6 bases and the J gene end by 6 bases; junction bases not matched to a gene: 8. CDR3 DNA sequence: TGTGCCAGCAGACCAACAGGGGCTAGCGAGCAGTACTTC. Protein: CASRPTGASEQYF.

The gene calls are TRBV10-3 and TRBJ2-2; 10 nucleotides line up with TRBD2. V was clipped by 8 bases and J by 4 bases; unmatched bases: 16. The V gene's germline CDR1 is ENHRY and CDR2 SYGVKD. The CDR3 length is 18 residues. CDR3 sequence (DNA): TGTGCCATCCCCAGTCCCGGGACTAGCGAACCCTCCACCGGGGAGCTGTTTTTT. This sequence encodes CAIPSPGTSEPSTGELFF.

The V call is TRBV20-1, the J call TRBJ1-1; the D is unclear. Germline V gene lookup returns CDR1 DFQATT and CDR2 SNEGSKA (reference sequence). V dropped 3 bases and J dropped 1 base, with 6 bases sitting between them. The CDR3 consists of 12 residues. CDR3 DNA sequence: TGCAGTGCTAGTGGTGGGAACACTGAAGCTTTCTTT. This encodes CSASGGNTEAFF.

The V call is TRBV5-1, the J call TRBJ2-2, with 8 bases aligning to TRBD2. V lost 4 bases, J lost 5 bases, and 7 bases stayed unmatched. The CDR3 is 15 amino acids. The germline gives CDR1 SGHRS, CDR2 YFSETQ. The DNA of the CDR3 is TGCGCCAGCAGCCCGAACCCGGGGGGGACCGGGGAGCTGTTTTTT. Encoded protein: CASSPNPGGTGELFF. The complete variable domain, with remaining parts taken from reference TRBV5-1 and TRBJ2-2, reads KAGVTQTPRYLIKTRGQQVTLSCSPISGHRSVSWYQQTPGQGLQFLFEYFSETQRNKGNFPGRFSGRQFSNSRSEMNVSTLELGDSALYLCASSPNPGGTGELFFGEGSRLTVL.

The gene calls are TRBV7-2 and TRBJ1-6; D ambiguous. CDR3 length equals 14 residues. V was trimmed by 1 base and J by 11 bases, leaving 12 bases between them. The germline CDR1 and CDR2 sequences are SGHTA and FQGNSA. CDR3: CASSLGGGFAPLHF. The CDR3 nucleotides read TGTGCCAGCAGCTTAGGCGGCGGATTTGCACCCCTCCACTTT.

The rearrangement links TRBV29-1 to TRBJ2-2; D gene uncertain. The germline V gene has CDR1 SQVTM and CDR2 ANQGSEA. V was pared by 1 base and J by 2 bases, with 8 bases between. CDR3 size: 14 residues. The CDR3 region is CSVEVGYNTGELFF. The CDR3 region has the DNA TGCAGCGTTGAAGTGGGATACAACACCGGGGAGCTGTTTTTT.

This chain uses TRBV6-5 with TRBJ1-1, with 7 bases that match TRBD1. The CDR3 extends over 13 amino acids. J gave up 5 bases and V 7 bases, and 7 bases lay outside the gene matches. Germline V CDR1 and CDR2: MNHEY, SVGAGI. The CDR3 sequence is CASTQGGWTEAFF. CDR3 coding DNA: TGTGCCAGCACGCAGGGGGGTTGGACTGAAGCTTTCTTT.

The chain is built from TRBV6-1 and TRBJ2-2; D possibly matches TRBD1 or TRBD2 (6 bases each). V was shortened by 0 bases and J by 4 bases, with 9 bases between the two germline ends. Per the germline V gene, CDR1 is MNHNS and CDR2 is SASEGT. The CDR3 sequence is 15 residues long. CDR3 DNA: TGTGCCAGCAGTGAAGCGTCGGGGGCCACCGGGGAGCTGTTTTTT. It yields the protein CASSEASGATGELFF.

A single count supports this clone. V is TRBV19 and J is TRBJ1-2, with 9 bases that match TRBD1. The CDR3 has 13 residues. V gave up 6 bases and J gave up 6 bases; unmatched junction bases: 5. From germline, CDR1 is LNHDA and CDR2 SQIVND (reference sequence). Written as DNA, the CDR3 is TGTGCCAGTAGAACTACAGGGGGCGATGGCTACACCTTC. Translated, it gives CASRTTGGDGYTF.